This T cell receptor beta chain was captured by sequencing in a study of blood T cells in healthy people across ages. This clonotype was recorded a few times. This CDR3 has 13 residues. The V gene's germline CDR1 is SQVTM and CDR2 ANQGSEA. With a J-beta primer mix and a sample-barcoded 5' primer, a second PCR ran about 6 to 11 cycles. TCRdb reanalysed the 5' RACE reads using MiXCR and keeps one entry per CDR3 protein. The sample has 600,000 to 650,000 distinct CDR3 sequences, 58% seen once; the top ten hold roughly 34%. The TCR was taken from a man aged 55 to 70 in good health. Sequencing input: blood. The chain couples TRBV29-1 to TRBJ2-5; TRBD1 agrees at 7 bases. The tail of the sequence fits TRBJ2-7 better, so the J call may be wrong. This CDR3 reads CSVGGTALYEQYF. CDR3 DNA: TGCAGCGTTGGAGGGACAGCACTATACGAGCAGTACTTC.